One sample yielded the 8 T cell receptor beta chains listed below, sequenced in a study of cytomegalovirus exposure and HLA in healthy donors. PCR was performed using 60 Vbeta and 13 Jbeta primers. Sequencing used immunoSEQ multiplex PCR; TCRdb keeps in-frame clones, though not all of them. The listing records more than 100,000 clones. Material: PBMCs. The origin of the receptors is a man between 18 and 29 years old in good health and CMV-seronegative.

The chain links TRBV6-4 to TRBJ1-4; D gene uncertain. The CDR3 consists of 15 residues. CDR1 is MRHNA, CDR2 SNTAGT, per germline. V shed 5 bases and J shed 5 bases, with 15 bases lying between them. The CDR3 DNA follows: TGTGCCAGCAGTTTAAACCCCGGAGGGAATGAAAAACTGTTTTTT. It translates to CASSLNPGGNEKLFF.

The genes are TRBV6-5 and TRBJ1-1; no clear D gene. Per the germline V gene, CDR1 is MNHEY and CDR2 is SVGAGI. CDR3 size: 14 residues. Trimming shortened V by 2 bases and J by 0 bases, and 7 bases separated the two germline ends. CDR3 amino acids: CASSYRHLNTEAFF. CDR3 DNA sequence: TGTGCCAGCAGTTACCGACACTTGAACACTGAAGCTTTCTTT.

The chain combines TRBV19 with TRBJ2-1; TRBD2 agrees at 11 bases. Trimming took 7 bases from V and 8 from J; bases not matched to a gene: 16. Per the germline V gene, CDR1 is LNHDA and CDR2 is SQIVND (reference sequence). The CDR3 runs to 17 residues. CDR3 loop: CASTLGRVAGGLDEQFF. As DNA, the CDR3 is TGTGCCAGTACCCTTGGGAGGGTAGCGGGAGGGTTAGATGAGCAGTTCTTC.

CDR3 DNA sequence: TGTGCCAGCAGTTTCCCCTTCCCCGGGGAGCTGTTTTTT. Translated: CASSFPFPGELFF. The chain links TRBV28 to TRBJ2-2, with no clear D. The CDR3 contains 13 residues. Germline V gene sequence: CDR1 MDHEN, CDR2 SYDVKM. Trimming removed 3 bases at V and 6 bases at J, with 8 bases between.

This chain joins TRBV6-5 and TRBJ1-2; no firm D call. Deletions cut 2 bases from V and 4 bases from J, with 8 bases between. Germline CDR1 and CDR2: MNHEY and SVGAGI. The CDR3 runs to 13 residues. Written as DNA, the CDR3 is TGTGCCAGCAGTTACACTAGCACCTATGGCTACACCTTC. This codes for CASSYTSTYGYTF.

This rearrangement joins TRBV9 to TRBJ1-2; tentative D call: TRBD1 (6 bases). Germline V gene sequence: CDR1 SGDLS, CDR2 YYNGEE. With 0 bases removed from V and 1 base from J, the gap between germline ends came to 13 bases. This CDR3 has 16 residues. The CDR3 DNA reads TGTGCCAGCAGCGTAGATAAGACAGGCCTTAACTATGGCTACACCTTC. Translation: CASSVDKTGLNYGYTF.

This chain joins TRBV11-2 and TRBJ2-3, with D perhaps matching TRBD2 (6 bases). Germline V gives CDR1 SGHAT, CDR2 FQNNGV. CDR3 size: 17 residues. Trimming stripped 1 base from V and 1 base from J, with 15 bases between. The CDR3 here is CASSLGGISSRTDTQYF. DNA of the CDR3: TGTGCCAGCAGCTTAGGCGGGATCTCCTCTCGCACAGATACGCAGTATTTT.

The chain joins TRBV19 to TRBJ2-3; D perhaps matches TRBD1 (6 bases). The CDR3 runs 13 residues. Trimming left V 6 bases short and J 2 bases short, with 9 bases between. Germline-derived CDR1 and CDR2 are LNHDA and SQIVND (reference sequence). CDR3 nucleotide sequence: TGTGCCAGTAGGTACAGGGACACAGATACGCAGTATTTT. Amino acids: CASRYRDTDTQYF. The variable domain in full, with the rest retrieved from reference TRBV19 and TRBJ2-3, is DGGITQSPKYLFRKEGQNVTLSCEQNLNHDAMYWYRQDPGQGLRLIYYSQIVNDFQKGDIAEGYSVSREKKESFPLTVTSAQKNPTAFYLCASRYRDTDTQYFGPGTRLTVL.